The 14 T cell receptor beta chains reported below all come from one sample, sequenced in a study of blood T cell repertoires in COVID-19. The repertoire was sequenced with immunoSEQ multiplex PCR; TCRdb's copy has only in-frame clones and lacks some. The sample holds 50,000 to 75,000 clones, about 76% seen once. Sequenced: peripheral blood. The receptors originated from a woman older than 75 with acute or convalescent COVID-19.

This sequence joins TRBV3-1 (or the pseudogene TRBV3-2) and TRBJ1-1; D is uncertain. The V gene's germline CDR1 is LGHDT and CDR2 YNNKEL (reference sequence). V was trimmed by 2 bases and J by 5 bases, leaving 15 bases between them. CDR3 length: 15 amino acids. The CDR3 sequence: CASSQRSGFRTEAFF. The CDR3, as DNA: TGTGCCAGCAGCCAAAGGTCAGGTTTCAGGACTGAAGCTTTCTTT.

The V and J genes are TRBV6-1 and TRBJ1-1, with D perhaps matching TRBD1 (6 bases). This CDR3 is built from 14 residues. Trimming removed 1 base from V and 0 bases from J, with 6 bases in between. In germline, CDR1 is MNHNS, CDR2 SASEGT. The CDR3 region is CASSEDRVNTEAFF. The CDR3, as DNA: TGTGCCAGCAGTGAAGACAGGGTGAACACTGAAGCTTTCTTT.

This clone has a single count. The gene calls are TRBV7-2 and TRBJ1-3; D perhaps matches TRBD1 (6 bases). CDR3 length: 17 residues. Germline CDR1 SGHTA, CDR2 FQGNSA. V was pared by 3 bases and J by 0 bases, with 15 bases between. The CDR3, as DNA: TGTGCCAGCAGCTTTAGGGGGGGGAGGAGCTCTGGAAACACCATATATTTT. Its protein product is CASSFRGGRSSGNTIYF.

This clone was found many times. V usage is TRBV28 and J usage is TRBJ2-2, with a tentative D call TRBD2 (6 bases). CDR1 is MDHEN and CDR2 is SYDVKM in the germline V gene. The V and J ends lost 4 bases and 1 base respectively, with 13 bases between them. The CDR3 has 16 amino acids. This chain's CDR3 is CASSSRLGGNTGELFF. CDR3 coding DNA: TGTGCCAGCAGTTCCCGCCTGGGGGGGAACACCGGGGAGCTGTTTTTT.

V and J are TRBV6-6 and TRBJ1-2, with TRBD1 matching 9 bases. Germline trimming cut 5 bases from V and 8 bases from J; bases unmatched to any gene: 6. The V gene's germline CDR1 is MNHNY and CDR2 SVGAGI (reference sequence). The CDR3 contains 13 residues. The CDR3 here is CASSQGQGRGYTF. The CDR3 nucleotides are TGTGCCAGCAGTCAGGGACAGGGTCGGGGCTACACCTTC.

The chain is built from TRBV28 and TRBJ1-2; 7 bases agree with TRBD1. This CDR3 contains 17 residues. V shed 3 bases and J 2 bases; nucleotides not matched to a gene: 12. In germline, CDR1 is MDHEN, CDR2 SYDVKM. CDR3 sequence: CASSLAGTALKNYGYTF. The CDR3 coding sequence is TGTGCCAGCAGTTTGGCCGGGACAGCCTTGAAAAACTATGGCTACACCTTC.

The chain has TRBV2 and TRBJ2-1; a weak D match, TRBD2 (5 bases). The CDR3 covers 13 residues. Per germline, CDR1 SNHLY and CDR2 FYNNEI. The V and J ends lost 3 bases and 12 bases respectively, with 15 bases between them. CDR3 in amino acids: CASSDPFRGGQFF. CDR3 DNA sequence: TGTGCCAGCAGTGATCCCTTCCGGGGTGGGCAGTTCTTC.

The CDR3 DNA is TGTGCCAGCAGTTTCCACAGGGCCCAGCATTTT. Its translation: CASSFHRAQHF. This rearrangement joins TRBV28 to TRBJ1-5; possibly TRBD1 for D (6 bases). The CDR3 contains 11 residues. CDR1 is MDHEN, CDR2 SYDVKM, per germline. Trimming cost V 3 bases and J 11 bases, with 8 bases left between them. Full variable domain (remainder filled in from reference TRBV28 and TRBJ1-5): DVKVTQSSRYLVKRTGEKVFLECVQDMDHENMFWYRQDPGLGLRLIYFSYDVKMKEKGDIPEGYSVSREKKERFSLILESASTNQTSMYLCASSFHRAQHFGDGTRLSIL.

The chain has TRBV2 and TRBJ1-5; TRBD1 matches at 9 bases. Germline V gene lookup returns CDR1 SNHLY and CDR2 FYNNEI. The CDR3 contains 14 residues. Germline trimming cut 6 bases from V and 6 bases from J; bases unmatched to any gene: 6. The CDR3 sequence: CASSTGGAGQPQHF. As DNA, the CDR3 is TGTGCCAGCAGCACAGGGGGCGCGGGTCAGCCCCAGCATTTT. Combining the CDR3 with reference TRBV2 and TRBJ1-5 gives the whole variable domain EPEVTQTPSHQVTQMGQEVILRCVPISNHLYFYWYRQILGQKVEFLVSFYNNEISEKSEIFDDQFSVERPDGSNFTLKIRSTKLEDSAMYFCASSTGGAGQPQHFGDGTRLSIL.

J is TRBJ1-2 and V is TRBV19; 9 bases line up with TRBD1. The CDR3 is 16 residues long. V was pared by 6 bases and J by 7 bases, with 15 bases of the junction left unmatched. Germline V CDR1 and CDR2: LNHDA, SQIVND (reference sequence). The CDR3 loop reads CASSDPGQGGFGGYTF. The CDR3 nucleotides are TGTGCCAGTAGCGATCCGGGACAGGGAGGTTTTGGTGGCTACACCTTC.

The sample holds a few counts of this clone. This chain connects TRBV28 to TRBJ2-7; 9 bases map to TRBD2. The CDR3 covers 13 residues. CDR1 and CDR2 (germline): MDHEN, SYDVKM. Trimming took 6 bases from V and 5 from J; bases not matched to a gene: 5. The DNA for the CDR3 is TGTGCCAGCAGCACTCCTAGCGGGAACGAGCAGTACTTC. Protein product: CASSTPSGNEQYF.

The rearrangement joins TRBV27 to TRBJ2-3, with 12 bases fitting TRBD2. The junction had 11 bases not matched to a gene; V was cut back by 4 bases and J by 3 bases. The CDR3 is made up of 18 amino acids. Per the germline V gene, CDR1 is MNHEY and CDR2 is SMNVEV (reference sequence). As DNA, the CDR3 is TGTGCCAGCAGTTCCAGACTAGCGGGAGATATTCGGACAGATACGCAGTATTTT. Protein product: CASSSRLAGDIRTDTQYF.

This clone has only a few counts. This rearrangement joins TRBV14 to TRBJ1-5, with unresolved D. The CDR3 runs to 17 residues. Trimming cost V 0 bases and J 0 bases, with 12 bases left between them. Germline assignment: CDR1 SGHDN and CDR2 FVKESK. The DNA of the CDR3 is TGTGCCAGCAGCCAAGAGGCCAACCCTTATAGCAATCAGCCCCAGCATTTT. Translated: CASSQEANPYSNQPQHF.

Concerning this clone: Other nucleotide sequences from this sample produce the same CDR3. The rearrangement links TRBV11-1 to TRBJ2-5; D may be TRBD2 (6 bases). The CDR3 contains 13 residues. With 2 bases removed from V and 5 bases from J, the gap between germline ends came to 9 bases. From germline, CDR1 is SGHAT and CDR2 FQDESV (reference sequence). The CDR3 DNA follows: TGTGCCAGCAGCTTACACCGGGAGGAGACCCAGTACTTC. Residues: CASSLHREETQYF.